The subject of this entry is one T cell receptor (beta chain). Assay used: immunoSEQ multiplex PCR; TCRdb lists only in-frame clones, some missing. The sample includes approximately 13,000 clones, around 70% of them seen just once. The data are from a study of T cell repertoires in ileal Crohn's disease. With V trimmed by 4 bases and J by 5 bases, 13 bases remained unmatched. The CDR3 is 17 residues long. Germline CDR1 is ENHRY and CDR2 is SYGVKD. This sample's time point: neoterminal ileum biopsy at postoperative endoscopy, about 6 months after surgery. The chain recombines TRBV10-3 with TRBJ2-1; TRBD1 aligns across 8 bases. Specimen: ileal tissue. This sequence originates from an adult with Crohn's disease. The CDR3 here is CAISVPLGRGRNNEQFF. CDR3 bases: TGTGCCATCAGTGTCCCCCTGGGCAGGGGGCGAAACAATGAGCAGTTCTTC.